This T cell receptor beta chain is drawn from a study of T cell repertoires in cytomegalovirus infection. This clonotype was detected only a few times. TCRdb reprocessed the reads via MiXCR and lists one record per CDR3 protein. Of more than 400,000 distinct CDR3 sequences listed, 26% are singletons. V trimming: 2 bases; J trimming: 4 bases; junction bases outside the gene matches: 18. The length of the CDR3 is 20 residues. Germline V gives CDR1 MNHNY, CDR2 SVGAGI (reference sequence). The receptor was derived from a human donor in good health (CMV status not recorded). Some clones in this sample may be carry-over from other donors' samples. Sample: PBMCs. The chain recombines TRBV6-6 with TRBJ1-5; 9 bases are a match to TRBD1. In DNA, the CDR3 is TGTGCCAGCAGTTACCCACGTCCCGGGACAGGGTTCGAGGCTAATCAGCCCCAGCATTTT. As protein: CASSYPRPGTGFEANQPQHF.